This TCR beta chain appears in the sequencing data of a study of CD8+ T cells in alopecia areata. This clone has only a few counts. Here the gene names and germline are mouse. The CDR3 is cut off 4 residues early in the read; its end comes from the germline J gene. Cells that came from pooled cutaneous lymph nodes were sorted using CD4, CD8alpha, NKG2D, NKG2ACE and other markers. Extracted RNA was reverse transcribed, and the resulting cDNA served as sequencing template. Measured with immunoSEQ multiplex PCR; TCRdb has only the in-frame clones, and not every one. Observed in the sample are about 300,000 clones, none of them singletons. This CDR3 comprises 11 residues. CDR1 and CDR2 (germline): FNHDT, SITEND (reference sequence).

The receptor's source is a C3H/HeJ mouse with alopecia areata. The MHC haplotype of the strain is H2-k. Input material: CD4+ T cells sorted from a lymph node. The chain combines TRBV19 with TRBJ2-1, with D possibly TRBD1 on 5 matching bases. The CDR3 region is CASSREAEQFF. The part of the CDR3 DNA that was read is TGTGCCAGCAGCAGGGAGGCT.